These 20 T cell receptor beta chains were sequenced from one sample in a study of T cell repertoires in cytomegalovirus infection. TCRdb fed the reads into MiXCR, producing one record per CDR3 protein. The top ten clones hold around 15% of a sample with about 900,000 distinct CDR3 sequences, around 32% of them seen once. These receptors have no identified antigens. Sequenced here: cultured CD8+ T cells from PBMCs, sampled from culture after CMV antigen stimulation. The receptors stem from a human donor in good health (CMV status not recorded). Some clones in this sample may be carry-over from other donors' samples.

The rearrangement links TRBV7-9 to TRBJ2-1, with TRBD2 matching 7 bases. The CDR3 runs to 17 residues. With V trimmed by 4 bases and J by 5 bases, 14 bases remained unmatched. Per germline, CDR1 SEHNR and CDR2 FQNEAQ (reference sequence). CDR3 protein: CASSYRTRPPYHNEQFF. CDR3 in DNA: TGTGCCAGCAGCTATCGGACTAGACCCCCCTATCACAATGAGCAGTTCTTC.

This chain connects TRBV7-9 to TRBJ2-1; TRBD1 matches at 9 bases. Per germline, CDR1 SEHNR and CDR2 FQNEAQ (reference sequence). Losses at the gene ends were 5 bases for V and 0 bases for J; bases not matched to a gene: 11. There are 18 residues in the CDR3. Written as DNA, the CDR3 is TGTGCCAGCAGCCACCGGGACAGGGCCTTGAGCTCCTACAATGAGCAGTTCTTC. Its protein product is CASSHRDRALSSYNEQFF.

The rearrangement links TRBV11-2 to TRBJ2-5; D is undetermined. Germline CDR1 is SGHAT and CDR2 is FQNNGV. V lost 5 bases, J lost 1 base, and 8 bases lay in between. The CDR3 has 13 residues. The CDR3 DNA reads as TGTGCCAGCAGCGAGTGGGCCCAAGAGACCCAGTACTTC. Protein product: CASSEWAQETQYF.

This clonotype turned up a few times. This chain connects TRBV4-3 to TRBJ1-6, with a weak D call TRBD1 (5 bases). Trimming removed 1 base from V and 8 bases from J, with 18 bases in between. CDR1 and CDR2 (germline): LGHNA, YSLEER. CDR3 length: 17 residues. The chain's CDR3 is CASSQGPGGQGDSPLHF. In DNA, the CDR3 is TGCGCCAGCAGCCAAGGTCCCGGAGGGCAGGGCGATTCACCCCTCCACTTT.

The V call is TRBV6-2 or TRBV6-3, the J call TRBJ2-5; no reliable D call. The germline CDR1 and CDR2 sequences are MNHEY and SVGEGT. The CDR3 has 14 residues. V dropped 2 bases and J dropped 5 bases, with 12 bases sitting between them. The CDR3 sequence is CASSYRRLVETQYF. The CDR3 DNA sequence: TGTGCCAGCAGTTACAGGCGGCTAGTGGAGACCCAGTACTTC.

This clonotype has only one observation. The chain is built from TRBV6-5 and TRBJ1-2; a weak D match, TRBD1 (6 bases). The V end lost 5 bases, the J end lost 6 bases, and 19 bases lay between the germline ends. The CDR3 loop spans 15 amino acids. Germline V gives CDR1 MNHEY, CDR2 SVGAGI. DNA of the CDR3: TGTGCCAGCAGTGACGGGACATTGGGGGTTGATGGCTACACCTTC. This encodes CASSDGTLGVDGYTF.

Comments on this clonotype: An end of the junction does not agree with germline; a read error may underlie this. The gene calls are TRBV27 and TRBJ1-3, with 8 nucleotides matching TRBD1. The CDR3 has 14 amino acids. Per the germline V gene, CDR1 is MNHEY and CDR2 is SMNVEV (reference sequence). CDR3 sequence: CVSRGQGGGDTIYF. The CDR3 DNA reads TGTGTCAGCAGAGGACAGGGCGGTGGGGACACCATATATTTT.

Comment on this clonotype: A much larger clone is a single base away; this may be a read error. V usage is TRBV7-2 and J usage is TRBJ2-1; 10 bases are a match to TRBD2. Per the germline V gene, CDR1 is SGHTA and CDR2 is FQGNSA. With V trimmed by 6 bases and J by 4 bases, 3 bases remained unmatched. The CDR3 loop spans 14 amino acids. CDR3 bases: TGTGCCAGCAGGAGGACTAGCGGTTACAATGAGCAGTTCTTC. Its protein is CASRRTSGYNEQFF.

This clonotype has more than one count but fewer than ten. This chain joins TRBV7-8 and TRBJ1-1; TRBD1 matches 8 bases. CDR1 and CDR2 from the germline V gene are SGHVS and FQNEAQ. The CDR3 length is 16 residues. Trimming cost V 6 bases and J 1 base; bases outside gene matches: 10. The DNA for the CDR3 is TGTGCCAGCAGACCACCAGGGGGCTTTGGGAACACTGAAGCTTTCTTT. It specifies CASRPPGGFGNTEAFF.

J is TRBJ2-2 and V is TRBV7-6, with D uncertain. In germline, CDR1 is SGHVS, CDR2 FNYEAQ. Trimming shortened V by 5 bases and J by 4 bases, and 11 bases separated the two germline ends. This CDR3 spans 14 amino acids. The CDR3, as DNA: TGTGCCAGCAGCCCTGATACAGCCACCGGGGAGCTGTTTTTT. Residues: CASSPDTATGELFF.

The chain couples TRBV10-3 to TRBJ2-2, with 7 bases that match TRBD1. The germline V gene has CDR1 ENHRY and CDR2 SYGVKD. J lost 4 bases, V lost 10 bases, and 12 bases had no gene match. The CDR3 sequence is 15 residues long. CDR3 amino acids: CASTGDPARTGELFF. The CDR3 DNA follows: TGTGCCAGTACAGGGGATCCAGCCCGCACCGGGGAGCTGTTTTTT.

This clonotype was detected a few times. The chain links TRBV15 to TRBJ2-3; D is tentatively TRBD1 or TRBD2 (5 bases each). Looked up from germline, CDR1 is LNHNV and CDR2 is YYDKDF (reference sequence). The CDR3 totals 13 residues. V was trimmed by 5 bases and J by 6 bases, leaving 12 bases between them. The CDR3 DNA sequence: TGTGCCACCAGCCCCCCCCGGGACGATACGCAGTATTTT. Its translation is CATSPPRDDTQYF.

Many counts were recorded for this clonotype. CDR3 loop: CASSLTGAGNTIYF. The CDR3 bases are TGCGCCAGCAGCTTGACAGGGGCTGGAAACACCATATATTTT. J is TRBJ1-3 and V is TRBV5-1, with 7 bases aligning to TRBD1. Germline-derived CDR1 and CDR2 are SGHRS and YFSETQ. J gave up 2 bases and V 1 base, and 0 bases lay outside the gene matches. The CDR3 has 14 residues.

In regard to this clonotype: At one boundary the junction diverges from the germline segment, which might be a read error. The chain couples TRBV12-5 to TRBJ1-2, with TRBD1 matching 7 bases. This CDR3 region has 11 residues. Looked up from germline, CDR1 is LGHNT and CDR2 is FRNRAP. The CDR3 nucleotides read TGTGCTAGGGGTTTGACAGGGATCGACACCTTC. Protein product: CARGLTGIDTF.

This chain connects TRBV4-1 to TRBJ2-7; perhaps TRBD2 as D (5 bases). This CDR3 contains 16 residues. Germline CDR1 MGHRA, CDR2 YSYEKL. V was shortened by 0 bases and J by 1 base, with 13 bases between the two germline ends. The DNA for the CDR3 is TGCGCCAGCAGCCAAGATAAGGCATCGGGATCCTACGAGCAGTACGTC. It is translated as CASSQDKASGSYEQYV.

CDR3 sequence reads: CAISESTSGGETQYF. DNA of the CDR3: TGTGCCATCAGTGAGTCGACTAGCGGGGGGGAGACGCAGTATTTT. The V call is TRBV10-3, the J call TRBJ2-3; 14 bases align to TRBD2. V shed 0 bases, J shed 9 bases, and the junction held 2 bases outside the gene matches. Germline V lookup: CDR1 ENHRY, CDR2 SYGVKD. The CDR3 runs 15 residues.

The table lists this clonotype with a few counts. The V gene is TRBV10-3, the J gene TRBJ2-1; D tentatively fits TRBD1 or TRBD2 (9 bases each). This CDR3 spans 18 amino acids. Germline values: CDR1 ENHRY, CDR2 SYGVKD. V lost 6 bases, J lost 5 bases, and 26 bases lay in between. CDR3 nucleotides: TGTGCCATCAGGAAACAGGGGGCGGGAGGGATTGTAGACAATGAGCAGTTCTTC. This encodes CAIRKQGAGGIVDNEQFF.

This clonotype was seen a few times. J is TRBJ2-7 and V is TRBV10-2; tentatively, D is TRBD1 (6 bases). Trimming shortened V by 1 base and J by 4 bases, and 11 bases separated the two germline ends. The germline gives CDR1 WSHSY, CDR2 SAAADI. The CDR3 extends over 14 amino acids. This chain's CDR3 is CASSELGGIYEQYV. The CDR3 bases are TGCGCCAGCAGTGAGTTAGGGGGAATTTACGAGCAGTACGTC.

V and J are TRBV4-3 and TRBJ2-3, with 10 bases lining up with TRBD2. Germline assignment: CDR1 LGHNA and CDR2 YSLEER. CDR3 length equals 17 residues. J gave up 4 bases and V 2 bases, and 9 bases lay outside the gene matches. As DNA, the CDR3 is TGCGCCAGCAGCCAAAATCCCGGGACTAGCGCCGCAGATACGCAGTATTTT. This codes for CASSQNPGTSAADTQYF.

The sample holds a few counts of this clonotype. The rearrangement uses TRBV7-2 and TRBJ1-2; the D gene is possibly TRBD1 (6 bases). The CDR3 length is 14 residues. Trimming took 5 bases from V and 8 from J, leaving 18 bases between them. Germline CDR1 is SGHTA and CDR2 is FQGNSA. The CDR3 region has the DNA TGTGCCAGCAGCACCCCTTACAGGGCTCAGGGCTACACCTTC. Translating it yields CASSTPYRAQGYTF.